These 22 T cell receptor beta chains originate from one sample sequenced in a study of technical replicates of blood from a handful of donors. Clones were read by immunoSEQ multiplex PCR, and TCRdb kept only the in-frame ones, dropping some. This sample has some 62,000 clones; around 84% occur once, and the top ten carry about 5.1%. The sample was PBMCs. The receptors derive from a human donor in good health. Some clones in this sample may be carry-over from other donors' samples.

The chain joins TRBV29-1 to TRBJ2-5; D is unresolved. V was clipped by 7 bases and J by 2 bases, with 8 bases between them. The CDR3 length is 11 residues. Germline V gene lookup returns CDR1 SQVTM and CDR2 ANQGSEA. The CDR3, as DNA: TGCAGCGCCCTCAGACAAGAGACCCAGTACTTC. Protein sequence: CSALRQETQYF. The full variable domain, completed using reference TRBV29-1 and TRBJ2-5, is SAVISQKPSRDICQRGTSLTIQCQVDSQVTMMFWYRQQPGQSLTLIATANQGSEATYESGFVIDKFPISRPNLTFSTLTVSNMSPEDSSIYLCSALRQETQYFGPGTRLLVL.

The chain employs TRBV7-2 and TRBJ1-5; D is ambiguous. There are 17 residues in the CDR3. The V gene's germline CDR1 is SGHTA and CDR2 FQGNSA. The V end lost 3 bases, the J end lost 2 bases, and 17 bases lay between the germline ends. Here the CDR3 reads CASSFGVGMGGNQPQHF. In DNA form, the CDR3 reads TGTGCCAGCAGCTTCGGAGTTGGGATGGGAGGCAATCAGCCCCAGCATTTT.

The chain joins TRBV28 to TRBJ1-5; weak D call: TRBD1 (6 bases). Germline CDR1 is MDHEN and CDR2 is SYDVKM. This CDR3 is built from 16 residues. The V gene lost 7 bases and the J gene lost 7 bases, with 23 bases spanning the gap. The CDR3: CASNQAYDRFGQPQHF. In nucleotides, the CDR3 is TGTGCCAGCAACCAAGCTTACGACAGGTTTGGGCAGCCCCAGCATTTT. Full variable domain (rest looked up from reference TRBV28 and TRBJ1-5): DVKVTQSSRYLVKRTGEKVFLECVQDMDHENMFWYRQDPGLGLRLIYFSYDVKMKEKGDIPEGYSVSREKKERFSLILESASTNQTSMYLCASNQAYDRFGQPQHFGDGTRLSIL.

The chain uses TRBV6-6 and TRBJ1-2, with D possibly matching TRBD1 (5 bases). The CDR3 sequence is 15 residues long. The germline V gene has CDR1 MNHNY and CDR2 SVGAGI (reference sequence). V shed 4 bases and J shed 3 bases, with 15 bases lying between them. The CDR3 sequence is CASSSATATYYGYTF. The CDR3 DNA reads as TGTGCCAGCAGTTCCGCGACAGCCACTTACTATGGCTACACCTTC.

The chain employs TRBV11-2 and TRBJ2-5; 8 nucleotides match TRBD1. The germline V gene has CDR1 SGHAT and CDR2 FQNNGV. V lost 5 bases and J lost 5; bases outside the gene matches: 13. CDR3 size: 16 residues. CDR3 sequence: CASSLGQGGVGETQYF. CDR3 in DNA: TGTGCCAGCAGCCTCGGACAGGGCGGGGTAGGGGAGACCCAGTACTTC.

The V and J genes are TRBV19 and TRBJ1-2; D is unresolved. Between the trimmed V and J ends, which lost 3 bases and 6 bases, there was a span of 8 bases. CDR1 LNHDA and CDR2 SQIVND come from the germline V gene (reference sequence). CDR3 length: 12 residues. The DNA for the CDR3 is TGTGCCAGTAGTATTAAGAGCCATGGCTACACCTTC. It translates to CASSIKSHGYTF. Full variable domain (missing parts from reference TRBV19 and TRBJ1-2): DGGITQSPKYLFRKEGQNVTLSCEQNLNHDAMYWYRQDPGQGLRLIYYSQIVNDFQKGDIAEGYSVSREKKESFPLTVTSAQKNPTAFYLCASSIKSHGYTFGSGTRLTVV.

The chain links TRBV19 to TRBJ1-2; no clear D. Per germline, CDR1 LNHDA and CDR2 SQIVND (reference sequence). Trimming shortened V by 2 bases and J by 7 bases, and 14 bases separated the two germline ends. The CDR3 is 14 amino acids. In DNA form, the CDR3 reads TGTGCCAGTAGTATACCCCCGGGAGGGCTTGGCTACACCTTC. It yields the protein CASSIPPGGLGYTF.

This clone was counted a single time. The genes are TRBV7-3 and TRBJ2-3, with D possibly TRBD2 on 5 matching bases. The CDR3 has 14 residues. Trimming removed 5 bases from V and 5 bases from J, with 14 bases in between. Germline-derived CDR1 and CDR2 are SGHTA and FQGTGA. This CDR3 reads CASSPGSWGDTQYF. CDR3 nucleotide sequence: TGTGCCAGCAGCCCGGGGAGTTGGGGAGATACGCAGTATTTT.

V and J are TRBV7-2 and TRBJ1-1; D perhaps matches TRBD1 (5 bases). This CDR3 has 15 residues. With 5 bases removed from V and 5 bases from J, the gap between germline ends came to 18 bases. Germline CDR1 SGHTA, CDR2 FQGNSA. The CDR3 spells CASSTQRGRWTEAFF. The CDR3 region has the DNA TGTGCCAGCAGCACCCAAAGGGGCCGGTGGACTGAAGCTTTCTTT.

V usage is TRBV7-9 and J usage is TRBJ2-7; tentative D call: TRBD1 (7 bases). Trimming removed 5 bases from V and 4 bases from J, with 15 bases in between. The CDR3 totals 14 residues. The germline V gene has CDR1 SEHNR and CDR2 FQNEAQ (reference sequence). The CDR3 spells CASSGGGGGYEQYF. The CDR3 DNA reads TGTGCCAGCAGCGGAGGAGGGGGCGGGTACGAGCAGTACTTC.

The chain employs TRBV7-8 and TRBJ1-6; D is perhaps TRBD1 (5 bases). V lost 4 bases and J lost 10, with 14 bases in between. CDR1 SGHVS and CDR2 FQNEAQ come from the germline V gene. This CDR3 comprises 14 residues. The chain's CDR3 is CASSSNGGKSPLHF. Written as DNA, the CDR3 is TGTGCCAGCAGCTCAAACGGGGGGAAATCACCCCTCCACTTT. Full variable domain (rest looked up from reference TRBV7-8 and TRBJ1-6): GAGVSQSPRYKVAKRGQDVALRCDPISGHVSLFWYQQALGQGPEFLTYFQNEAQLDKSGLPSDRFFAERPEGSVSTLKIQRTQQEDSAVYLCASSSNGGKSPLHFGNGTRLTVT.

This rearrangement joins TRBV7-8 to TRBJ2-3; 10 nucleotides match TRBD2. The CDR3 consists of 16 residues. V lost 1 base to trimming and J lost 2 bases; unmatched junction nucleotides: 3. Germline loops: CDR1 SGHVS, CDR2 FQNEAQ. For the CDR3, the DNA is TGTGCCAGCAGCTTAGTACTAGCGGGATACACAGATACGCAGTATTTT. The encoded protein is CASSLVLAGYTDTQYF.

This chain uses TRBV5-8 with TRBJ2-7; D remains ambiguous. Germline V gives CDR1 SGHTS, CDR2 YDEGEE. The CDR3 totals 11 residues. V was cut by 4 bases and J by 3 bases, with 5 bases left in between. This CDR3 reads CASSPNYEQYF. CDR3 bases: TGTGCCAGCAGCCCCAACTACGAGCAGTACTTC.

The chain recombines TRBV4-1 with TRBJ2-2; TRBD2 aligns across 10 bases. The germline gives CDR1 MGHRA, CDR2 YSYEKL. The ends lost 0 bases at V and 4 bases at J; junction bases unmatched: 8. This CDR3 has 18 amino acids. CDR3 sequence (DNA): TGCGCCAGCAGCCAAGAGCCCCTAGCGGGAGCATCCACCGGGGAGCTGTTTTTT. Translation: CASSQEPLAGASTGELFF.

The chain employs TRBV2 and TRBJ1-5, with TRBD1 matching 10 bases. Trimming cost V 7 bases and J 7 bases; bases outside gene matches: 10. Germline-derived CDR1 and CDR2 are SNHLY and FYNNEI. The CDR3 spans 15 residues. The CDR3 sequence: CASKRDRGNVQPQHF. DNA for the CDR3: TGTGCCAGCAAACGGGACAGGGGAAACGTGCAGCCCCAGCATTTT. Supplemented by reference TRBV2 and TRBJ1-5, the full variable domain reads EPEVTQTPSHQVTQMGQEVILRCVPISNHLYFYWYRQILGQKVEFLVSFYNNEISEKSEIFDDQFSVERPDGSNFTLKIRSTKLEDSAMYFCASKRDRGNVQPQHFGDGTRLSIL.

The chain uses TRBV5-6 and TRBJ2-1, with 8 bases aligning to TRBD1. V was clipped by 4 bases and J by 6 bases; unmatched bases: 9. CDR1 and CDR2 from the germline V gene are SGHDT and YYEEEE. This CDR3 has 15 residues. CDR3: CASSIGTGARNEQFF. CDR3 bases: TGTGCCAGCAGCATCGGGACAGGAGCCCGCAATGAGCAGTTCTTC.

V gene TRBV5-6 combines with J gene TRBJ2-6; 7 nucleotides line up with TRBD2. The CDR3 length is 17 residues. With 4 bases clipped from V and 1 base from J, the junction kept 8 bases outside the gene matches. Germline lookup yields CDR1 SGHDT and CDR2 YYEEEE. DNA of the CDR3: TGTGCCAGCAGCCCAGCTAGCGGAGTTTCTGGGGCCAACGTCCTGACTTTC. Encoded protein: CASSPASGVSGANVLTF.

The chain links TRBV7-2 to TRBJ1-1, with D possibly being TRBD1 (6 bases). V was trimmed by 4 bases and J by 1 base, leaving 13 bases between them. Germline V gene data show CDR1 as SGHTA and CDR2 as FQGNSA. The CDR3 length is 15 residues. In DNA form, the CDR3 reads TGTGCCAGCAGCTCGGACAGACTCCAGAACACTGAAGCTTTCTTT. It encodes CASSSDRLQNTEAFF.

This chain links TRBV10-3 with TRBJ2-3, with TRBD1 matching 8 bases. From germline, CDR1 is ENHRY and CDR2 SYGVKD. This CDR3 comprises 16 residues. The junction had 11 bases not matched to a gene; V was cut back by 5 bases and J by 4 bases. The CDR3 loop reads CAISTTLDRDPDTQYF. The DNA of the CDR3 is TGTGCCATCAGTACAACCTTGGACAGGGATCCAGATACGCAGTATTTT.

V gene TRBV9 combines with J gene TRBJ2-6; the match to TRBD2 covers 8 bases. Germline CDR1 and CDR2: SGDLS and YYNGEE. The length of the CDR3 is 14 residues. J lost 4 bases, V lost 7 bases, and 4 bases had no gene match. For the CDR3, the DNA is TGTGCCAGCGGCGGGGGGCCCGGGGCCAACGTCCTGACTTTC. This translates into CASGGGPGANVLTF.

V is TRBV12-5 and J is TRBJ2-3; the match to TRBD2 covers 8 bases. V gave up 5 bases and J gave up 5 bases; unmatched junction bases: 6. Germline lookup yields CDR1 LGHNT and CDR2 FRNRAP. The CDR3 contains 14 residues. Here the CDR3 DNA reads TGTGCTAGTGGTAGGCCGGGACTAGGAGATACGCAGTATTTT. This codes for CASGRPGLGDTQYF.

For this clone: One junction end does not reproduce the germline sequence, and a read error may be involved. The V call is TRBV27, the J call TRBJ2-3; tentatively, D is TRBD1 (6 bases). Germline loops: CDR1 MNHEY, CDR2 SMNVEV (reference sequence). This CDR3 has 14 amino acids. CDR3: CARSLQRGTDTQYF. CDR3 in DNA: TGTGCCAGGAGTTTACAGAGGGGGACAGATACGCAGTATTTT.